This TCR beta chain was sequenced for a study of CD8 T cells in ankylosing spondylitis. This clonotype was seen more than once but under ten times. Its target is not known. From germline, CDR1 is LGHNA and CDR2 YSLEER. The CDR3 length is 15 residues. Trimming took 6 bases from V and 8 from J, leaving 20 bases between them. A single record per CDR3 protein comes from TCRdb applying MiXCR to the 5' RACE reads. The sample has 750,000 to 850,000 distinct CDR3 sequences, about 11% seen once; the top ten hold about 0.49%. Study-wide results and limits: In ankylosing spondylitis blood, a motif of fewer than 10 highly homologous TCR beta variants appeared characteristic.

The chain carries TRBV4-3 and TRBJ2-1, with D tentatively TRBD1 or TRBD2 (6 bases each). What was sequenced was blood, either unsorted or a sorted T cell fraction (not recorded which). The TCR comes from a male donor with ankylosing spondylitis. The CDR3 loop reads CASRTGTLRGDEQFF. The CDR3, as DNA: TGCGCCAGCAGGACCGGGACCCTAAGGGGGGATGAGCAGTTCTTC.